Below, one T cell receptor beta chain is given with its context. Its antigen is unknown. As for treatment: approximately nine-day PBMC culture with coronavirus spike peptide pools or control peptides (ViraFEST assay). Cultured CD4+ T cells had their DNA profiled by the Oncomine TCR Beta short-read assay. Each CDR3 protein gets one entry after TCRdb re-called the PCR reads with MiXCR. In the table there are 15,000 to 20,000 distinct CDR3 sequences, about 70% of which are singletons. The sample originates from a study of vaccination and CD4 T cells after COVID-19. The CDR3 totals 13 residues. The germline V gene encodes CDR1 WNHNN and CDR2 SYGVQD (reference sequence). The V segment lost 6 bases and the J segment 4 bases; nucleotides outside the gene matches: 4.

The sequence derives from a human donor who had recovered from COVID-19. The sequencing sample was made of CD4+ T cells from blood, cultured in vitro. V and J are TRBV10-1 and TRBJ1-1, with TRBD1 matching over 8 bases. This chain's CDR3 is CASSSRGLTEAFF. The CDR3 nucleotides are TGCGCCAGCAGCTCCAGGGGGCTCACTGAAGCTTTCTTT.